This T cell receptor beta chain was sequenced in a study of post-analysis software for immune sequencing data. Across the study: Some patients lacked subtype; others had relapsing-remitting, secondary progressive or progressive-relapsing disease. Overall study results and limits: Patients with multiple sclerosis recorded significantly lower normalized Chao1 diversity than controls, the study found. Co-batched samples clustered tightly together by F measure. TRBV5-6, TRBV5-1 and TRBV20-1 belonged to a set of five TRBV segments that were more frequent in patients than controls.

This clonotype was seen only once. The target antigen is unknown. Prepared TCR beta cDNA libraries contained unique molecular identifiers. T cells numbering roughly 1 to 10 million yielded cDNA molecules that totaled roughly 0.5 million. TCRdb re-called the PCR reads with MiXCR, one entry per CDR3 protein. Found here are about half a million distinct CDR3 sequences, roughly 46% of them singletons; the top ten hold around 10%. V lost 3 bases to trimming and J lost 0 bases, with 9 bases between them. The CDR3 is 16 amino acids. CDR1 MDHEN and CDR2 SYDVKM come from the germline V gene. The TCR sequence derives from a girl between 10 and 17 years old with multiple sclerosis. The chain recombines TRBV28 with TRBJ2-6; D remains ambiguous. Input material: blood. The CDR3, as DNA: TGTGCCAGCAGTTTTTTAGGAGTCTCTGGGGCCAACGTCCTGACTTTC. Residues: CASSFLGVSGANVLTF.